Listed below are T cell receptor beta chains from one sample, sequenced in a study of shared clonotypes between healthy human individuals. Only in-frame clones appear in the TCRdb table, and some are missing; sequencing was by immunoSEQ multiplex PCR. There are 2 million to 2.5 million clones in the sample; 85% to 95% occur only once, and approximately 0.4% lies in the top ten. The sequenced material came from naive CD4+ T cells from PBMCs. The receptors were sampled from a man aged 18 to 29 in good health. Some clones in this sample may be carry-over from other donors' samples. Each CDR3 is given with its conserved first and last residue. The order of the fields is clone size, D gene, J gene, V gene, CDR3 protein, CDR3 DNA. D genes are given only for firm matches. Clone size is stated in some rows and not others, as once, few, many or a class when expanded.

>once|TRBD1|TRBJ2-5|TRBV7-9
CASSLRQGRQETQYF
TGTGCCAGCAGCTTGAGACAGGGGAGGCAAGAGACCCAGTACTTC
>.|TRBD2|TRBJ2-1|TRBV28
CASSLRAGGPHEQFF
TGTGCCAGCAGTTTACGGGCGGGAGGGCCCCATGAGCAGTTCTTC
>.|.|TRBJ2-5|TRBV30
CAWSVRIGGTQYF
TGTGCCTGGAGTGTCAGGATTGGGGGGACCCAGTACTTC
>.|TRBD2|TRBJ2-2|TRBV4-3
CASSQGGVGELFF
TGCGCCAGCAGCCAGGGGGGGGTCGGGGAGCTGTTTTTT
>.|.|TRBJ2-5|TRBV7-9
CASSSGGETQYF
TGTGCCAGCAGCTCCGGTGGGGAGACCCAGTACTTC
>.|.|TRBJ1-2|TRBV27
CASRFTGVGEGYTF
TGTGCCAGCAGGTTCACCGGGGTCGGGGAAGGCTACACCTTC
>.|TRBD1|TRBJ2-7|TRBV9
CASSGTGTGVDEQYF
TGTGCCAGCAGCGGGACCGGGACAGGGGTGGACGAGCAGTACTTC
>.|TRBD1|TRBJ1-2|TRBV5-4
CASSDWRQGRWGGYTF
TGTGCCAGCAGCGACTGGAGACAGGGACGATGGGGGGGCTACACCTTC
>.|TRBD2|TRBJ2-1|TRBV30
CAWSPLAGENNEQFF
TGTGCCTGGAGTCCCTTAGCGGGCGAGAACAATGAGCAGTTCTTC
>.|.|TRBJ1-5|TRBV6-1
CATSDSYYQPQHF
TGTGCCACCTCGGACAGTTACTATCAGCCCCAGCATTTT
>.|TRBD2|TRBJ2-1|TRBV5-4
CASSFPTSGSYNEQFF
TGTGCCAGCAGCTTCCCGACTAGCGGCTCCTACAATGAGCAGTTCTTC
>.|.|TRBJ2-1|TRBV7-9
CASSALPSSSQFF
TGTGCCAGCAGCGCCCTCCCATCGTCTAGTCAGTTCTTC
>.|.|TRBJ2-1|TRBV18
CASSPTTGNEQFF
TGTGCCAGCTCACCCACCACAGGGAATGAGCAGTTCTTC
>.|.|TRBJ2-6|TRBV7-2
CASSTPHSGANVLTF
TGTGCCAGCAGCACCCCACATTCAGGGGCCAACGTCCTGACTTTC
>once|TRBD2|TRBJ2-3|TRBV7-2
CASSLGTSRTTDTQYF
TGTGCCAGCAGCTTAGGGACTAGCAGGACCACCGATACGCAGTATTTT
>.|.|TRBJ2-3|TRBV7-9
CASSLSGFGDTQYF
TGTGCCAGCAGCTTGTCGGGGTTTGGAGATACGCAGTATTTT
>.|.|TRBJ2-7|TRBV6-6
CASTRGASYEQYF
TGTGCCAGCACCCGAGGGGCATCCTACGAGCAGTACTTC
>.|.|TRBJ1-6|TRBV9
CASSVDPASSPLHF
TGTGCCAGCAGCGTAGACCCGGCGAGTTCACCCCTCCACTTT
>.|TRBD1|TRBJ1-4|TRBV19
CASSTGQVGRGEKLFF
TGTGCCAGTAGTACGGGACAGGTTGGAAGAGGGGAAAAACTGTTTTTT
>.|TRBD2|TRBJ2-3|TRBV15
CATSRDLTSGSSDTQYF
TGTGCCACCAGCAGAGATTTGACTAGCGGGAGTTCAGATACGCAGTATTTT
>.|.|TRBJ2-6|TRBV11-2
CASSGAAGANVLTF
TGTGCCAGCAGCGGAGCCGCTGGGGCCAACGTCCTGACTTTC
>.|.|TRBJ2-7|TRBV7-8
CARSRTYEQYF
TGTGCCAGGTCTAGGACTTACGAGCAGTACTTC
>.|.|TRBJ1-2|TRBV5-6
CASSLGQRAIF
TGTGCCAGCAGCTTGGGACAGAGAGCGATCTTC
>.|.|TRBJ2-1|TRBV7-8
CASSPRGGRYNEQFF
TGTGCCAGCAGCCCGAGGGGCGGAAGATACAATGAGCAGTTCTTC
>.|TRBD2|TRBJ2-7|TRBV5-1
CASSLALAGSYEQYF
TGCGCCAGCAGCTTGGCACTAGCGGGCTCCTACGAGCAGTACTTC
>once|TRBD2|TRBJ2-2|TRBV5-1
CASSLGIAGPNTGELFF
TGCGCCAGCAGCTTGGGTATAGCGGGCCCGAACACCGGGGAGCTGTTTTTT
>.|.|TRBJ2-5|TRBV5-8
CASSLVLSAQETQYF
TGTGCCAGCAGCTTGGTCCTTTCGGCCCAAGAGACCCAGTACTTC
>.|.|TRBJ2-3|TRBV28
CASSSTGQWADTQYF
TGTGCCAGCAGTTCGACAGGTCAATGGGCAGATACGCAGTATTTT
>once|TRBD1|TRBJ2-1|TRBV5-4
CASSADRSSYNEQFF
TGTGCCAGCAGCGCGGACAGGAGCTCCTACAATGAGCAGTTCTTC
>.|TRBD2|TRBJ2-3|TRBV7-8
CASSLNPKTSAADTQYF
TGTGCCAGCAGCCTGAATCCCAAGACTAGCGCAGCAGATACGCAGTATTTT
>.|.|TRBJ2-2|TRBV2
CASSLTSPGELFF
TGTGCCAGCAGCTTGACTAGTCCCGGGGAGCTGTTTTTT
>.|TRBD1|TRBJ1-1|TRBV5-1
CASFPGTGNTEAFF
TGCGCCAGCTTCCCGGGGACAGGGAACACTGAAGCTTTCTTT
>.|TRBD1|TRBJ2-5|TRBV6-6
CASGTRQGKETQYF
TGTGCCAGCGGGACCAGACAGGGGAAAGAGACCCAGTACTTC
>.|TRBD1|TRBJ2-7|TRBV6-5
CASSYPGRGMHEQYF
TGTGCCAGCAGCTATCCGGGCAGGGGGATGCACGAGCAGTACTTC
>.|.|TRBJ1-2|TRBV27
CASSPSGVTAVYGYTF
TGTGCCAGCAGTCCTTCGGGGGTGACAGCCGTCTATGGCTACACCTTC
>.|.|TRBJ1-2|TRBV6-5
CASISRDGYTF
TGTGCCAGCATTTCCAGGGACGGCTACACCTTC
>.|.|TRBJ1-5|TRBV10-1
CASSVSRHSYSNQPQHF
TGCGCCAGCAGTGTAAGTCGGCACTCGTATAGCAATCAGCCCCAGCATTTT
>.|TRBD1|TRBJ2-3|TRBV5-4
CASSRGTGGDTQYF
TGTGCCAGCAGCCGCGGGACAGGGGGAGATACGCAGTATTTT
>.|TRBD1|TRBJ2-7|TRBV2
CASSTDRGSTYEQYF
TGTGCCAGCAGTACGGACAGGGGATCGACCTACGAGCAGTACTTC
>.|.|TRBJ1-5|TRBV6-1
CASSEGNNQPQHF
TGTGCCAGCAGTGAAGGGAATAATCAGCCCCAGCATTTT
>.|.|TRBJ2-3|TRBV2
CASSEEARDTQYF
TGTGCCAGCAGTGAAGAAGCGAGAGATACGCAGTATTTT